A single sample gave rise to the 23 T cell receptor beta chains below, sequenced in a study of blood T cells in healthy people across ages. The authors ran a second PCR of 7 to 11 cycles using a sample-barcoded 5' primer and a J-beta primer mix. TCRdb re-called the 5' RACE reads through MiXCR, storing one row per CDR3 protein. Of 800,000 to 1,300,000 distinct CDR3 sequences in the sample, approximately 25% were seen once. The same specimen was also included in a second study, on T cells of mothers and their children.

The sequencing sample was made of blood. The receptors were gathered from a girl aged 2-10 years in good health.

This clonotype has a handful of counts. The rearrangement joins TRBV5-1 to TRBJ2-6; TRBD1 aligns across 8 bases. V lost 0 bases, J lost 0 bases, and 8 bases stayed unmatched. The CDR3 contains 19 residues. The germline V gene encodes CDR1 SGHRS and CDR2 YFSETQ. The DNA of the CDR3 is TGCGCCAGCAGCTTGGGGACAGGGTACCTAGGCTCTGGGGCCAACGTCCTGACTTTC. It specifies CASSLGTGYLGSGANVLTF.

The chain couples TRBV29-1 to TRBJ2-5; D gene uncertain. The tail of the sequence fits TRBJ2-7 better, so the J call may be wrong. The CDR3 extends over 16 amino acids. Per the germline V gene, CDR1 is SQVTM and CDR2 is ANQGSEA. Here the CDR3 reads CSVEEVEENSGYEQYF. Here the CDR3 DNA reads TGCAGCGTTGAAGAGGTTGAAGAAAATTCAGGTTACGAGCAGTACTTC.

The CDR3 DNA reads as TGTGCCACCAGTGCCTCGGACGCTCACTCCTACAATGAGCAGTTCTTC. It specifies CATSASDAHSYNEQFF. This sequence joins TRBV24-1 and TRBJ2-1; D not resolved. Trimming shortened V by 5 bases and J by 0 bases, and 13 bases separated the two germline ends. Germline assignment: CDR1 KGHDR and CDR2 SFDVKD. The CDR3 runs to 16 residues.

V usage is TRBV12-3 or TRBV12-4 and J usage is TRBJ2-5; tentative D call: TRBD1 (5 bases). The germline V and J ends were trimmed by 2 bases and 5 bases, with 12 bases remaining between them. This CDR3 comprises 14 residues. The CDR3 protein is CASSLMQGAETQYF. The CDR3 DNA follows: TGTGCCAGCAGTTTAATGCAGGGTGCGGAGACCCAGTACTTC.

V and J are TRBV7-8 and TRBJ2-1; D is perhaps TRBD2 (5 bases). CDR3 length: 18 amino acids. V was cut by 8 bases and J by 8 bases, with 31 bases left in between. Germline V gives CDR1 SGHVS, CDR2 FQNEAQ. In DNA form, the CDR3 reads TGTGCCAGCGTCTCAGACGACCGGGGATGGAATGTGGCAGATGAGCAGTTCTTC. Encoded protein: CASVSDDRGWNVADEQFF.

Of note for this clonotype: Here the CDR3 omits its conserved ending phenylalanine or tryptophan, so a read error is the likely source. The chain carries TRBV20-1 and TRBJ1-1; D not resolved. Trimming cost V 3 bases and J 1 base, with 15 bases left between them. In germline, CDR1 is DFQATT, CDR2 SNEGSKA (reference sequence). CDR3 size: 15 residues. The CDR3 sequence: CSARNIQRENTEAFL. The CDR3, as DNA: TGCAGTGCTAGGAATATTCAGAGAGAGAACACTGAAGCTTTCCTT.

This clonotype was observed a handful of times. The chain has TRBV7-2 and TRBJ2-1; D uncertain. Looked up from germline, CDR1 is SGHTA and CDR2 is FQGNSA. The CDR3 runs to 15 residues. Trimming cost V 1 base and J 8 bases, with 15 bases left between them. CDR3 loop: CASSLDNPRSDEQFF. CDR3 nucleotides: TGTGCCAGCAGCTTAGATAACCCCCGTTCGGATGAGCAGTTCTTC.

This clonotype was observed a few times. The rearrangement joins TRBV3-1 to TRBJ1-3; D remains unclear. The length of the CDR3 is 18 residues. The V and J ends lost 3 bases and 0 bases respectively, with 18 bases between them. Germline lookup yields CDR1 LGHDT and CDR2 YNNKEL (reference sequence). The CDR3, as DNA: TGTGCCAGCAGCCACGCTAGAACAGATAAGCCCTCTGGAAACACCATATATTTT. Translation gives CASSHARTDKPSGNTIYF.

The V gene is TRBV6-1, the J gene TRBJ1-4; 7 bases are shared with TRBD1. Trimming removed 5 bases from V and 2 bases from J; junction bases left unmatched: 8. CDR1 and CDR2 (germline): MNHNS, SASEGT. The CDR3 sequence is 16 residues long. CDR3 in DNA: TGTGCCAGCAGTCTCACCGGGACAGACACTAATGAAAAACTGTTTTTT. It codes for CASSLTGTDTNEKLFF.

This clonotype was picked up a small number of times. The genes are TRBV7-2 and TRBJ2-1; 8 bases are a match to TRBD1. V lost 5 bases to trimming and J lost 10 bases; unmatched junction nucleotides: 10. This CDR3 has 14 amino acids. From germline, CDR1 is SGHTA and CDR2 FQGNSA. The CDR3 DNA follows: TGTGCCAGCAGCCCGTGGACAGGGAAGGGGGAGCAGTTCTTC. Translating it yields CASSPWTGKGEQFF.

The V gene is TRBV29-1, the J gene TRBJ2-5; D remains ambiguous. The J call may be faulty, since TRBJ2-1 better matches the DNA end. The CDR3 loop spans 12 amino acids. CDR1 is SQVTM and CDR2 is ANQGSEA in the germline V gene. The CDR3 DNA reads TGCAGCGTTGATGGCACTGGCAATGAGCAGTTCTTC. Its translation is CSVDGTGNEQFF.

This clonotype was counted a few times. The CDR3 DNA follows: TGTGCCAGCAGTTTACTCAGGGAGGACCTGGGAATCCAGTACTTC. This codes for CASSLLREDLGIQYF. The rearrangement joins TRBV28 to TRBJ2-5; D might be TRBD2 (6 bases). Germline CDR1 reads MDHEN; CDR2 reads SYDVKM. Trimming removed 2 bases at V and 10 bases at J, with 20 bases between. The CDR3 runs 15 residues.

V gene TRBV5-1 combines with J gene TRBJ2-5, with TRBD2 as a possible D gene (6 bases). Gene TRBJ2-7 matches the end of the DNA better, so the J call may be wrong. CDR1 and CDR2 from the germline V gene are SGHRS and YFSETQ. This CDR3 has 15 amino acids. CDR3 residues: CASSPASESWYEQYF. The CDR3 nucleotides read TGCGCCAGCAGCCCCGCTAGCGAGTCCTGGTACGAGCAGTACTTC.

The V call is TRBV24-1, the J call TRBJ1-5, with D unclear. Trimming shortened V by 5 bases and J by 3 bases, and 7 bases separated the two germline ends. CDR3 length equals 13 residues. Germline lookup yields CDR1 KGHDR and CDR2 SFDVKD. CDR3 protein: CATSARVNQPQHF. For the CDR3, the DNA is TGTGCCACCAGTGCCAGAGTCAATCAGCCCCAGCATTTT.

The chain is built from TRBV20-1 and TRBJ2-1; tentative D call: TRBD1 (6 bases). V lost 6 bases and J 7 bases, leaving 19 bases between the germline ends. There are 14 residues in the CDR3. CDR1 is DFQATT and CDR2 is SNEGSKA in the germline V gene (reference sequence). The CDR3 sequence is CSAVSTLRGNEQFF. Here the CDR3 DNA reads TGCAGTGCGGTTTCGACTTTGAGGGGGAATGAGCAGTTCTTC.

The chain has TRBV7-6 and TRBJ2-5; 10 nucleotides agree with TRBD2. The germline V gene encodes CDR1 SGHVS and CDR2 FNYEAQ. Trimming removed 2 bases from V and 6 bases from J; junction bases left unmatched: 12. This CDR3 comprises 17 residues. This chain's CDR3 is CASSLTPSGGALKTQYF. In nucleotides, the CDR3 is TGTGCCAGCAGCTTAACGCCGAGCGGGGGGGCCTTAAAGACCCAGTACTTC. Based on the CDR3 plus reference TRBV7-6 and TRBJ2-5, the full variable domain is GAGVSQSPRYKVTKRGQDVALRCDPISGHVSLYWYRQALGQGPEFLTYFNYEAQQDKSGLPNDRFSAERPEGSISTLTIQRTEQRDSAMYRCASSLTPSGGALKTQYFGPGTRLLVL.

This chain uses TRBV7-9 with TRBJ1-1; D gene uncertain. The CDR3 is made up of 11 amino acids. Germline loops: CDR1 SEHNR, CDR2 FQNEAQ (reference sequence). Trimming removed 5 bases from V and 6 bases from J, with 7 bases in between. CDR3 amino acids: CASSAVSEAFF. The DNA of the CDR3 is TGTGCCAGCAGCGCGGTATCTGAAGCTTTCTTT.

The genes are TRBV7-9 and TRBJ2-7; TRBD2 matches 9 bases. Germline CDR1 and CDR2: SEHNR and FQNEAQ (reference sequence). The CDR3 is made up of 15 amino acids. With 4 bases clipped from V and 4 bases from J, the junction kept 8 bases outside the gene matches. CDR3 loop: CASSSPLSGSYEQYF. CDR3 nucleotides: TGTGCCAGCAGCTCGCCTCTTAGCGGGAGTTACGAGCAGTACTTC.

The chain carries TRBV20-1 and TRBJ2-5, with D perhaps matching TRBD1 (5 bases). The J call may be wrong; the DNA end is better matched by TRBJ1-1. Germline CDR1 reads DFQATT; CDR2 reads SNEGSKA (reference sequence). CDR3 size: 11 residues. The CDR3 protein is CSVTPGLEAFF. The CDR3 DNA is TGCAGTGTCACACCGGGACTTGAAGCTTTCTTT.

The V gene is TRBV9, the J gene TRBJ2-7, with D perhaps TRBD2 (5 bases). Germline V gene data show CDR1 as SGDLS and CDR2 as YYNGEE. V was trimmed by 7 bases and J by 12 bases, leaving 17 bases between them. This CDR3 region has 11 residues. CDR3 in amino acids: CASLQRRTPYF. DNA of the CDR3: TGTGCCAGCCTCCAGCGGAGGACTCCGTACTTC.

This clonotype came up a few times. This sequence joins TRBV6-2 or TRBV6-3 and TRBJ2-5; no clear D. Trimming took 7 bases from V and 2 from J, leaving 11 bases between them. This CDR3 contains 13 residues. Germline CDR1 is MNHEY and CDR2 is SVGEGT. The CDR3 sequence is CASNLAGQETQYF. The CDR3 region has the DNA TGTGCCAGCAACCTCGCAGGTCAAGAGACCCAGTACTTC.

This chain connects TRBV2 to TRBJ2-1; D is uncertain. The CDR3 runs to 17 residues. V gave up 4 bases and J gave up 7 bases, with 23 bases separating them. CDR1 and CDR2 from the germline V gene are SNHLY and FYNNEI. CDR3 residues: CASSGGLGTGLGNEQFF. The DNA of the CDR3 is TGTGCCAGCAGTGGGGGTCTTGGCACCGGCTTGGGAAATGAGCAGTTCTTC. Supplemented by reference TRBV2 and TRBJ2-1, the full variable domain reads EPEVTQTPSHQVTQMGQEVILRCVPISNHLYFYWYRQILGQKVEFLVSFYNNEISEKSEIFDDQFSVERPDGSNFTLKIRSTKLEDSAMYFCASSGGLGTGLGNEQFFGPGTRLTVL.

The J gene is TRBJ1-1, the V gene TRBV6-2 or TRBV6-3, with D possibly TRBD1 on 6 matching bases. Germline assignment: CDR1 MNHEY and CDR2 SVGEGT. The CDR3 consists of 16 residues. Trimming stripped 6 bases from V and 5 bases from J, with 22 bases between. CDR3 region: CASSSSPLRGGTEAFF. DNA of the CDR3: TGTGCCAGCAGCTCCAGCCCACTCAGGGGTGGGACTGAAGCTTTCTTT.